This T cell receptor (beta chain) was obtained from a study of blood T cell repertoires in COVID-19. Turning to the study itself: Nucleic acid was either cDNA or gDNA, and it came from T cells, B-cell-depleted T cells, or PBMCs.

The protocol was immunoSEQ multiplex PCR, while the TCRdb copy is restricted to in-frame clones and leaves out a portion. The data contain approximately 670,000 clones, around 89% of them singletons. Trimming at V came to 4 bases and at J to 4 bases, leaving 10 bases not matched to a gene. The length of the CDR3 is 15 residues. CDR1 and CDR2 from the germline V gene are SEHNR and FQNEAQ (reference sequence). The receptor was isolated from a woman younger than 35 with acute or convalescent COVID-19. The chain carries TRBV7-9 and TRBJ2-7; 7 positions match TRBD2. What was sequenced was peripheral blood. The CDR3 DNA sequence: TGTGCCAGCAGCTCAGAGGTAGGGAGGGGATACGAGCAGTACTTC. Its protein is CASSSEVGRGYEQYF.